The next 13 T cell receptor beta chains were all read from a single sample in a study of cytomegalovirus exposure and HLA in healthy donors. It was with 60 Vbeta and 13 Jbeta primers that the PCR ran. Measured with immunoSEQ multiplex PCR; TCRdb has only the in-frame clones, and not every one. This table has 97,000 or so clones, more than 70% appearing once. Material for sequencing was PBMCs. The receptor source for this set is a male donor in good health and CMV-seropositive.

This clone has just a few counts. One junction end disagrees with the germline gene, perhaps due to a read error. The chain recombines TRBV7-9 with TRBJ1-2; D gene uncertain. The CDR3 is 17 residues long. CDR1 is SEHNR, CDR2 FQNEAQ, per germline (reference sequence). The DNA for the CDR3 is TGTTCCAGCAGCCCGACGGAGGGTTCAGAGATGAACTATGGCTACACCTTC. Its translation: CSSSPTEGSEMNYGYTF. The entire variable domain, with the rest obtained from reference TRBV7-9 and TRBJ1-2, is as follows: DTGVSQNPRHKITKRGQNVTFRCDPISEHNRLYWYRQTLGQGPEFLTYFQNEAQLEKSRLLSDRFSAERPKGSFSTLEIQRTEQGDSAMYLCSSSPTEGSEMNYGYTFGSGTRLTVV.

The rearrangement links TRBV4-2 to TRBJ1-1, with D possibly matching TRBD1 (5 bases). CDR1 is LGHNA and CDR2 is YNFKEQ in the germline V gene. The CDR3 spans 16 residues. Trimming pared 0 bases from V and 4 bases from J, leaving 15 bases between. The CDR3 region is CASSQDTRDSRTEAFF. CDR3 nucleotides: TGTGCCAGCAGCCAAGATACTAGGGACTCTCGCACTGAAGCTTTCTTT.

This chain joins TRBV4-1 and TRBJ2-2; the match to TRBD1 covers 7 bases. V lost 0 bases, J lost 0 bases, and 16 bases stayed unmatched. CDR3 size: 21 residues. CDR1 MGHRA and CDR2 YSYEKL come from the germline V gene. This CDR3 reads CASSQEGLLPGQPTNTGELFF. In DNA, the CDR3 is TGCGCCAGCAGCCAAGAGGGGCTCCTACCGGGACAGCCTACGAACACCGGGGAGCTGTTTTTT.

This chain connects TRBV19 to TRBJ2-7; 10 bases align to TRBD1. With 7 bases clipped from V and 5 bases from J, the junction kept 8 bases outside the gene matches. Germline CDR1 reads LNHDA; CDR2 reads SQIVND (reference sequence). The CDR3 is 14 residues long. CDR3 loop: CASTSGTGVHEQYF. The CDR3 DNA sequence: TGTGCCAGTACCTCGGGGACAGGGGTCCACGAGCAGTACTTC.

This chain links TRBV9 with TRBJ2-1, with 7 bases identical to TRBD1. This CDR3 comprises 14 residues. Germline V lookup: CDR1 SGDLS, CDR2 YYNGEE. With 4 bases clipped from V and 5 bases from J, the junction kept 6 bases outside the gene matches. Here the CDR3 reads CASSSRGTDNEQFF. In DNA form, the CDR3 reads TGTGCCAGCAGCTCCCGTGGGACAGACAATGAGCAGTTCTTC.

Details on this clone: At one end, the junction sequence differs from germline, possibly due to a read error. This chain joins TRBV7-7 and TRBJ2-5; perhaps TRBD2 as D (7 bases). Germline CDR1 reads SSHAT; CDR2 reads FNYEAQ (reference sequence). The CDR3 is 15 residues long. The CDR3: CASSLSVGGRETQYF. CDR3 in DNA: TGTGCTAGCAGCTTATCTGTGGGGGGGCGGGAGACCCAGTACTTC.

The chain couples TRBV7-2 to TRBJ2-5; D is uncertain. V shed 5 bases and J shed 5 bases, with 6 bases lying between them. CDR1 SGHTA and CDR2 FQGNSA come from the germline V gene. The CDR3 consists of 11 residues. In DNA form, the CDR3 reads TGTGCCAGCAGCACCGCGGAGACCCAGTACTTC. Protein product: CASSTAETQYF.

The chain uses TRBV4-3 and TRBJ2-1; D is undetermined. V lost 4 bases and J 6 bases, leaving 13 bases between the germline ends. The CDR3 totals 14 residues. Germline V gives CDR1 LGHNA, CDR2 YSLEER. CDR3 sequence reads: CASSPHRVTNEQFF. The CDR3, as DNA: TGCGCCAGCAGCCCCCACCGAGTAACCAATGAGCAGTTCTTC.

The chain uses TRBV5-1 and TRBJ2-1; 10 bases agree with TRBD1. The V segment lost 0 bases and the J segment 5 bases; nucleotides outside the gene matches: 2. The germline gives CDR1 SGHRS, CDR2 YFSETQ. This CDR3 has 15 amino acids. CDR3 region: CASSLEGQGDNEQFF. The CDR3 DNA follows: TGCGCCAGCAGCTTGGAAGGACAGGGGGACAATGAGCAGTTCTTC.

Only a few counts were recorded for this clone. The chain employs TRBV7-2 and TRBJ2-3; perhaps TRBD1 as D (6 bases). The CDR3 contains 13 residues. V gave up 2 bases and J gave up 4 bases, with 7 bases separating them. Looked up from germline, CDR1 is SGHTA and CDR2 is FQGNSA. The CDR3 DNA is TGTGCCAGCAGCTTAACAGGGTCAGATACGCAGTATTTT. This codes for CASSLTGSDTQYF.

This chain connects TRBV4-1 to TRBJ1-3; D gene unclear. The germline V and J ends were trimmed by 0 bases and 4 bases, with 13 bases remaining between them. This CDR3 spans 16 amino acids. Germline V gene lookup returns CDR1 MGHRA and CDR2 YSYEKL. This chain's CDR3 is CASSQDYRESGNTIYF. The CDR3 nucleotides are TGCGCCAGCAGCCAAGATTACCGGGAATCGGGAAACACCATATATTTT.

V gene TRBV19 combines with J gene TRBJ2-1; 12 nucleotides agree with TRBD2. There are 18 residues in the CDR3. Germline loops: CDR1 LNHDA, CDR2 SQIVND (reference sequence). The trim removed 4 bases at V and 8 bases at J, leaving 15 bases unmatched. This chain's CDR3 is CASSTSSGRAGVIDEQFF. The CDR3 coding sequence is TGTGCCAGTAGTACCTCTAGCGGGAGGGCCGGCGTGATCGATGAGCAGTTCTTC.

This clone was seen once. The rearrangement links TRBV4-3 to TRBJ2-7, with D possibly TRBD2 on 7 matching bases. Looked up from germline, CDR1 is LGHNA and CDR2 is YSLEER. The length of the CDR3 is 17 residues. V gave up 3 bases and J gave up 2 bases, with 20 bases separating them. This CDR3 is CASSHFPGGAGAYEQYF. CDR3 DNA: TGCGCCAGCAGCCACTTCCCGGGAGGAGCAGGGGCCTACGAGCAGTACTTC.